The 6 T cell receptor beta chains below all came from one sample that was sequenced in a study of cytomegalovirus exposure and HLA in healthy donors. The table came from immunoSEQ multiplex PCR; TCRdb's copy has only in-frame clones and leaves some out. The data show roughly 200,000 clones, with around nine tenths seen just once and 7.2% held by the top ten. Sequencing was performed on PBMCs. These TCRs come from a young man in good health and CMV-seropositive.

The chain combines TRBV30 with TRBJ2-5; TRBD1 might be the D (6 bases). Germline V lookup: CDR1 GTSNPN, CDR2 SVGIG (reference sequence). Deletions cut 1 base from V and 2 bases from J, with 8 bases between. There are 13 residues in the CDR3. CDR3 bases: TGTGCCTGGAGTGGGGGGACACAAGAGACCCAGTACTTC. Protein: CAWSGGTQETQYF.

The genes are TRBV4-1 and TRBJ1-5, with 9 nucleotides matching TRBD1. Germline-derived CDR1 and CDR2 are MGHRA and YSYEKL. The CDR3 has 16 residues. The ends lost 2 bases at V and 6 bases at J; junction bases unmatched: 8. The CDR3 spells CASSQTQGASGQPQHF. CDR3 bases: TGCGCCAGCAGCCAAACACAGGGGGCTTCGGGTCAGCCCCAGCATTTT.

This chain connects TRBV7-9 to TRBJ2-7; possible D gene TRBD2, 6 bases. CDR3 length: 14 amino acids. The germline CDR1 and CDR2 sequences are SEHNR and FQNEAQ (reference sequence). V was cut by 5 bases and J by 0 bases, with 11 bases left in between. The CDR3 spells CASSPRGSSYEQYF. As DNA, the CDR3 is TGTGCCAGCAGCCCCCGGGGGAGCTCCTACGAGCAGTACTTC.

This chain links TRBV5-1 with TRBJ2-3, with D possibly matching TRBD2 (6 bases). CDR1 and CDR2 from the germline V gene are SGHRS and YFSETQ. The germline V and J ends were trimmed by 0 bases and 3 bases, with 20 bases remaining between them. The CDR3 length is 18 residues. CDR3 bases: TGCGCCAGCAGCTTGGGGCAGCGTGGAGGCGGGATAACAGATACGCAGTATTTT. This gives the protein CASSLGQRGGGITDTQYF.

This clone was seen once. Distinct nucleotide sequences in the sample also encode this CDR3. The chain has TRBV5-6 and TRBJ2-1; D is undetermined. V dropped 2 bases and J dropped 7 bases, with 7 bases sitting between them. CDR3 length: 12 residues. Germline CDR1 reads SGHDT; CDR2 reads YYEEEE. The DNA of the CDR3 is TGTGCCAGCAGCTTAGGTGGAAATGAGCAGTTCTTC. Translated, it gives CASSLGGNEQFF.

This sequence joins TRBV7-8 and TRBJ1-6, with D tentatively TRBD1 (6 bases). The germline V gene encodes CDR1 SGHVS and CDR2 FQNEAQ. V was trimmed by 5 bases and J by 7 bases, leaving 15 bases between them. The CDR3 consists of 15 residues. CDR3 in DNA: TGTGCCAGCAGCCCGCTCAGGGGAGAGAATTCACCCCTCCACTTT. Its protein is CASSPLRGENSPLHF.